This T cell receptor (beta chain) is drawn from a study of cytomegalovirus exposure and HLA in healthy donors. Clones were read by immunoSEQ multiplex PCR, and TCRdb kept only the in-frame ones, dropping some. The data contain some 180,000 clones, approximately 78% of them singletons. Between the trimmed V and J ends, which lost 4 bases and 4 bases, there was a span of 14 bases. The CDR3 contains 14 residues. Germline V gene lookup returns CDR1 LGHNA and CDR2 YNFKEQ. Sequences were obtained from PBMCs. V usage is TRBV4-2 and J usage is TRBJ2-7, with a weak D call TRBD1 (6 bases). This TCR was recovered from a woman in her 30s in good health and CMV-seronegative. In DNA form, the CDR3 reads TGTGCCAGCAGCCTATTGGGAACAGGGTACGAGCAGTACTTC. Translation: CASSLLGTGYEQYF.